Listed below are T cell receptor beta chains from one sample, sequenced in a study of T cell therapy after organ transplantation. Their antigen targets remain unknown. Produced via immunoSEQ multiplex PCR; TCRdb's table is partial and in-frame only. This table has around 50,000 clones, 94% appearing once. The sequencing here drew on CD8+ T cells from blood, taken before autologous CMV-specific T cell therapy. These receptors were collected from a human patient who had received a solid organ transplant and had CMV disease. Both conserved end residues are part of each CDR3. The D gene is left open where the match is weak. Clone size is shown for a subset of rows, as once, few, many or a class of expanded clone.

clone size	D gene	V gene	J gene	CDR3 DNA	CDR3 protein
.	.	TRBV5-6	TRBJ1-1	TGTGCCAGCAGCTTCCAGGGAATGAACACTGAAGCTTTCTTT	CASSFQGMNTEAFF
.	.	TRBV2	TRBJ1-2	TGTGCCAGCAGTGGACCGCCCCGCGGACTGATCTATGGCTACACCTTC	CASSGPPRGLIYGYTF
once	TRBD2	TRBV7-6	TRBJ2-7	TGTGCCAGCAGCTCCGGAGCGGGAGTTTTCTACGAGCAGTACTTC	CASSSGAGVFYEQYF
.	TRBD2	TRBV7-9	TRBJ2-3	TGTGCCAGCAACCCCACGACTAGCGGGACCACAGATACGCAGTATTTT	CASNPTTSGTTDTQYF
once	.	TRBV2	TRBJ1-5	TGTGCCAGCAGTGGGACAGATCATAGCAATCAGCCCCAGCATTTT	CASSGTDHSNQPQHF
.	TRBD1	TRBV27	TRBJ1-1	TGTGCCAGCAGTTTTCTTGGGACAGGGGTCACTGAAGCTTTCTTT	CASSFLGTGVTEAFF
.	.	TRBV4-2	TRBJ2-1	TGTGCCAGCAGCCAAGTGGGCTTGGCGGGGAGCTCCTACAATGAGCAGTTCTTC	CASSQVGLAGSSYNEQFF
.	.	TRBV7-9	TRBJ2-1	TGTGCCAGCATCCGGGTCAATGAGCAGTTCTTC	CASIRVNEQFF
.	TRBD2	TRBV7-6	TRBJ2-7	TGTGCCAGCAGCTTAGGGGGGGGCTCCTACGAGCAGTACTTC	CASSLGGGSYEQYF
.	.	TRBV11-2	TRBJ2-1	TGTGCCAGCGGGACCCCCATAGGGAGTGAGCAGTTCTTC	CASGTPIGSEQFF
.	.	TRBV11-1	TRBJ2-1	TGTGCCAGCAGCTTCCAAGCGAGCTACAATGAGCAGTTCTTC	CASSFQASYNEQFF
.	.	TRBV18	TRBJ2-7	TGTGCCAGCTCGATGGAGGGCTTTGTGGGGGAGCAGTACTTC	CASSMEGFVGEQYF
.	.	TRBV2	TRBJ1-2	TGTGCCAGCAGCCCCCGACTGGTCAACTATGGCTACACCTTC	CASSPRLVNYGYTF
.	.	TRBV11-2	TRBJ2-5	TGTGCCAGCAGCTTAGTGGGTGTCTGGACCCAGTACTTC	CASSLVGVWTQYF
.	.	TRBV30	TRBJ1-5	TGTGCCTGGAGCTTCGGGGGCTACAATCAGCCCCAGCATTTT	CAWSFGGYNQPQHF
.	.	TRBV30	TRBJ2-7	TGTGCCTGGGGCTCCACCTCCTACGAGCAGTACTTC	CAWGSTSYEQYF
.	.	TRBV11-2	TRBJ2-7	TGTGCCAGCAGCTCCGGGGGAGCCTACGAGCAGTACTTC	CASSSGGAYEQYF
.	.	TRBV7-8	TRBJ1-2	TGTGCCAGCAGCTTAGTCAGCCGGGACCTATTCTATGGCTACACCTTC	CASSLVSRDLFYGYTF
few	.	TRBV19	TRBJ2-3	TGTGCCAGTAGTACCATGCCCGGGGATACGCAGTATTTT	CASSTMPGDTQYF
.	.	TRBV10-3	TRBJ2-7	TGTGCCATCAGGGTAGGCTACGAGCAGTACTTC	CAIRVGYEQYF
few	.	TRBV7-9	TRBJ2-3	TGTGCCATCCCATTACCCACAGATACGCAGTATTTT	CAIPLPTDTQYF
.	.	TRBV27	TRBJ1-1	TGTGCCAGCAACCAACTGGGAGCAGACACTGAAGCTTTCTTT	CASNQLGADTEAFF
.	TRBD2	TRBV6-5	TRBJ2-1	TGTGCCAGCAGCTGGGGAGGGCCCAATGAGCAGTTCTTC	CASSWGGPNEQFF
.	.	TRBV5-1	TRBJ1-1	TGCGCCAGCAGCTCAGGCGATTTGGTGAACACTGAAGCTTTCTTT	CASSSGDLVNTEAFF
.	.	TRBV25-1	TRBJ2-2	TGTGCCAGCAGTGTGTCCAGCCTTGACACCGGGGAGCTGTTTTTT	CASSVSSLDTGELFF
once	.	TRBV6-5	TRBJ2-1	TGTGCCAGCAGTCCCGACGACCGAGGCTACAATGAGCAGTTCTTC	CASSPDDRGYNEQFF
.	.	TRBV7-9	TRBJ1-1	TGTGCCAGCACCGAGGGCAGGACGAACACTGAAGCTTTCTTT	CASTEGRTNTEAFF
.	.	TRBV4-2	TRBJ1-5	TGTGCCAGCAGCCAAGATATAAGTAGCAATCAGCCCCAGCATTTT	CASSQDISSNQPQHF
.	TRBD1	TRBV29-1	TRBJ1-1	TGCAGCGTTGAGACAGGGCTTGATACTGAAGCTTTCTTT	CSVETGLDTEAFF
.	.	TRBV7-9	TRBJ2-7	TGTGCCAGCAGCTTAGTGCGCTACGAGCAGTACTTC	CASSLVRYEQYF
.	.	TRBV25-1	TRBJ2-3	TGTGCCAGCATCCCCGGGGAGGCAGATACGCAGTATTTT	CASIPGEADTQYF
.	.	TRBV14	TRBJ2-7	TGTGCCAGCAGCGGAGTCTACGAGCAGTACTTC	CASSGVYEQYF
.	.	TRBV5-5	TRBJ1-2	TGTGCCAGCAGCTTGTGGACAGAGAGTTGGCTGGCCTATGGCTACACCTTC	CASSLWTESWLAYGYTF
.	.	TRBV7-2	TRBJ1-3	TGTGCCAGCAGCTTAGTAGGGCTTCGGGGAAACACCATATATTTT	CASSLVGLRGNTIYF
.	.	TRBV2	TRBJ2-1	TGTGCCAGCAGTCCGAACAATGAGCAGTTCTTC	CASSPNNEQFF
once	.	TRBV9	TRBJ1-2	TGTGCCAGCAGCGTAGGTGGCAGCATTAACTATGGCTACACCTTC	CASSVGGSINYGYTF
.	TRBD1	TRBV5-6	TRBJ2-3	TGTGCCAGCAGCTTGGGGGACAGGGGGCAACAAGATACGCAGTATTTT	CASSLGDRGQQDTQYF
.	.	TRBV7-8	TRBJ2-6	TGTGCCAGCAGCTCCCTGGCAGGGCCTGGGGCCAACGTCCTGACTTTC	CASSSLAGPGANVLTF
.	TRBD2	TRBV7-8	TRBJ2-5	TGTGCCAGCAGCGTGGGACTAGCGGAAGAGACCCAGTACTTC	CASSVGLAEETQYF
.	TRBD1	TRBV5-1	TRBJ2-3	TGCGCCAGCAGAAACGGACAGGGCGGGATGGATACGCAGTATTTT	CASRNGQGGMDTQYF
.	TRBD1	TRBV5-1	TRBJ2-5	TGCGCCAGCAGCCCCCGGACAGGAGACCAAGAGACCCAGTACTTC	CASSPRTGDQETQYF
.	.	TRBV2	TRBJ2-3	TGTGCCAGTCCGCCAGGGGCCGGCACAGATACGCAGTATTTT	CASPPGAGTDTQYF
.	TRBD2	TRBV5-1	TRBJ2-1	TGCGCCAGCAGCTTGACTAGCGGGGCACGCTACAATGAGCAGTTCTTC	CASSLTSGARYNEQFF
.	.	TRBV7-9	TRBJ1-1	TGTGCCAGCAGCTCGGACCTGTCCTGGGTTACTGAAGCTTTCTTT	CASSSDLSWVTEAFF
.	.	TRBV6-5	TRBJ2-2	TGTGCCAGCAGTTACTCGAGACCGGAAGGCACCGGGGAGCTGTTTTTT	CASSYSRPEGTGELFF
.	.	TRBV10-3	TRBJ2-7	TGTGCCGCCTTATCCGCGGAGAACTACGAGCAGTACTTC	CAALSAENYEQYF
.	TRBD2	TRBV27	TRBJ2-7	TGTGCCAGCGGACTAGCTGTAGGATACGAGCAGTACTTC	CASGLAVGYEQYF